This T cell receptor beta chain stems from a study of blood T cell repertoires in COVID-19. In the study overall: Samples of COVID-19 (acute and convalescent) were obtained from the United States, Italy and Spain. T cells, B-cell-depleted T cells, or PBMCs supplied cDNA or gDNA.

Followed over time, Seattle patients had been enrolled while infection was active. As handled by the study authors: How many nucleated cells were present was estimated from reference gene primer amplification. The data were produced by immunoSEQ multiplex PCR, yet TCRdb's version contains in-frame clones alone and is incomplete. V, J and clone size reflect that table, while D and trimming were determined from the DNA. This table holds 18,000 or so clones, 77% found once. Trimming stripped 0 bases from V and 6 bases from J, with 14 bases between. The V gene's germline CDR1 is SGDLS and CDR2 YYNGEE. The CDR3 extends over 15 amino acids.

Sequencing was performed on peripheral blood. The clonotype originates from a man aged 70-80 years with COVID-19, enrolled during active disease. V is TRBV9 and J is TRBJ2-3; tentative D call: TRBD2 (6 bases). The CDR3 reads CASSVGRGIRDTQYF. The CDR3 DNA reads as TGTGCCAGCAGCGTAGGGAGGGGCATAAGGGATACGCAGTATTTT.